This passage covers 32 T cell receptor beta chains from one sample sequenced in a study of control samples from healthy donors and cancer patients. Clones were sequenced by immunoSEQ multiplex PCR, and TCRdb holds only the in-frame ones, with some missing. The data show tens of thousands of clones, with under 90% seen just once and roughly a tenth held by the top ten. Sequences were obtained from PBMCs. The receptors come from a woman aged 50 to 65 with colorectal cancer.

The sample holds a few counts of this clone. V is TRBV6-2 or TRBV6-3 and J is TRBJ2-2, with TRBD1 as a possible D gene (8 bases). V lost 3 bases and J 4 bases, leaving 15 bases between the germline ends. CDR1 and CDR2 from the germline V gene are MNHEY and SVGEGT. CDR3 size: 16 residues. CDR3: CASSYPTGGGTGELFF. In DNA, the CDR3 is TGTGCCAGCAGTTATCCTACAGGGGGGGGCACCGGGGAGCTGTTTTTT.

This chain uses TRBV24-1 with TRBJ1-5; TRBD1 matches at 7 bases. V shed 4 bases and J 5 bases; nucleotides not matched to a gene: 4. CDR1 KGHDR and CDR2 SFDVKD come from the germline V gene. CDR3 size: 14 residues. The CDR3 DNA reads TGTGCCACCAGTGAGCGACAGGGCGATCAGCCCCAGCATTTT. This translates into CATSERQGDQPQHF.

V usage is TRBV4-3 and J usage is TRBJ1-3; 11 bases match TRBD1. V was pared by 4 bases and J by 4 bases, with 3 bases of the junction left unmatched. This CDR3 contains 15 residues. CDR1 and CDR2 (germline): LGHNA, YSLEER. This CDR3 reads CASSRDRGGGNTIYF. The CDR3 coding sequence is TGCGCCAGCAGCCGGGACAGGGGGGGAGGAAACACCATATATTTT.

The CDR3 reads CASSQGAGNSPLHF. The CDR3 coding sequence is TGTGCCAGCAGCCAAGGGGCGGGCAATTCACCCCTCCACTTT. This chain links TRBV3-1 (or the pseudogene TRBV3-2) with TRBJ1-6; D is unresolved. The CDR3 sequence is 14 residues long. The V gene's germline CDR1 is LGHDT and CDR2 YNNKEL (reference sequence). V lost 1 base and J lost 7, with 8 bases in between.

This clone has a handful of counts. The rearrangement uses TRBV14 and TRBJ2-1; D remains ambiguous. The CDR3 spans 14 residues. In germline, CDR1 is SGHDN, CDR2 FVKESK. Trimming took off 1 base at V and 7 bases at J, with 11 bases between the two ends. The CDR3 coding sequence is TGTGCCAGCAGCCAAGGGATTAGTAGGAATGAGCAGTTCTTC. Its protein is CASSQGISRNEQFF.

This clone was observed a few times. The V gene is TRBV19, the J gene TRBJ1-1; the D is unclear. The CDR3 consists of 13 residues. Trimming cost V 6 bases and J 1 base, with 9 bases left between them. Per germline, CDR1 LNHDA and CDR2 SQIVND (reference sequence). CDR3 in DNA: TGTGCCAGTAGCCTGCTTGGGAACACTGAAGCTTTCTTT. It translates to CASSLLGNTEAFF.

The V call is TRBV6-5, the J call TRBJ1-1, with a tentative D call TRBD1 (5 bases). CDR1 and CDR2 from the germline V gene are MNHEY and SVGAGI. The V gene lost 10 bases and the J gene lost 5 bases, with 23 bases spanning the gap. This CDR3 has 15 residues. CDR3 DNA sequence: TGTGCCACCCGAATCGGGGGTACCTTGGGGACTGAAGCTTTCTTT. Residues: CATRIGGTLGTEAFF.

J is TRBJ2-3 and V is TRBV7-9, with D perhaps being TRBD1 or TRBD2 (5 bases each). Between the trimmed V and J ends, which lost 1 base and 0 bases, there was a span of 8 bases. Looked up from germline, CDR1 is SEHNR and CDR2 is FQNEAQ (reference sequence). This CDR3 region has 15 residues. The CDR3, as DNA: TGTGCCAGCAGCTTAGGGGGACCTAGCACAGATACGCAGTATTTT. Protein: CASSLGGPSTDTQYF.

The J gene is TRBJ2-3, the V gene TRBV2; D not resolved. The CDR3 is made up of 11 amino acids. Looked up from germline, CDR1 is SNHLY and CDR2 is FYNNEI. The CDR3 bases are TGTTCCTCTGGGCGCGGAGATACGCAGTATTTT. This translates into CSSGRGDTQYF.

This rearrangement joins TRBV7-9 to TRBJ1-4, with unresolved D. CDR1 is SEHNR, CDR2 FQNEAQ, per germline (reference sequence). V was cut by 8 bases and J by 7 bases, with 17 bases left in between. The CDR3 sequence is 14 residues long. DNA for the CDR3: TGTGCCAGCGGTCTCCGGGCGGGAGGTGAAAAACTGTTTTTT. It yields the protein CASGLRAGGEKLFF.

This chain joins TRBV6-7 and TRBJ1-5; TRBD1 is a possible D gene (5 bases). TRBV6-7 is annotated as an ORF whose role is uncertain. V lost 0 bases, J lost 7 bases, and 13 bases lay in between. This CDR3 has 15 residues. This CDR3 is CASSYSITGKQPQHF. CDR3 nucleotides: TGTGCCAGCAGTTACTCGATAACAGGTAAACAGCCCCAGCATTTT.

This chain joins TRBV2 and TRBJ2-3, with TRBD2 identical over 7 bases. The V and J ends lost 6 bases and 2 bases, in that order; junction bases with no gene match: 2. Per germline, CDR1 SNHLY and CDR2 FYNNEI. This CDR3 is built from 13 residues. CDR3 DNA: TGTGCCAGCAGGCGGGAGCTCACAGATACGCAGTATTTT. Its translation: CASRRELTDTQYF. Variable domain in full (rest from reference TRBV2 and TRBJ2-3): EPEVTQTPSHQVTQMGQEVILRCVPISNHLYFYWYRQILGQKVEFLVSFYNNEISEKSEIFDDQFSVERPDGSNFTLKIRSTKLEDSAMYFCASRRELTDTQYFGPGTRLTVL.

The CDR3 protein is CASSNYQGGAFF. As DNA, the CDR3 is TGTGCCAGCAGCAATTACCAGGGGGGAGCTTTCTTT. V and J are TRBV7-2 and TRBJ1-1; TRBD1 matches 7 bases. Trimming cost V 5 bases and J 10 bases; bases outside gene matches: 7. The CDR3 is 12 residues long. Per germline, CDR1 SGHTA and CDR2 FQGNSA. Drawing the rest from reference TRBV7-2 and TRBJ1-1, the complete variable domain is GAGVSQSPSNKVTEKGKDVELRCDPISGHTALYWYRQSLGQGLEFLIYFQGNSAPDKSGLPSDRFSAERTGGSVSTLTIQRTQQEDSAVYLCASSNYQGGAFFGQGTRLTVV.

The CDR3 protein is CASSPGTSQETQYF. The CDR3 region has the DNA TGTGCCAGCAGTCCCGGGACCTCACAAGAGACCCAGTACTTC. The rearrangement uses TRBV2 and TRBJ2-5; D assignment may be TRBD1 or TRBD2 (5 bases each). The V end was cut by 5 bases, the J end by 2 bases, with 12 bases between. Germline V gene data show CDR1 as SNHLY and CDR2 as FYNNEI. CDR3 size: 14 residues.

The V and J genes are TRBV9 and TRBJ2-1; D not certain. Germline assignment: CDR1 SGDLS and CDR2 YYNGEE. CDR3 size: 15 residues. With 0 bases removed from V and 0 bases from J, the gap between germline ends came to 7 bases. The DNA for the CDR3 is TGTGCCAGCAGCGTAGTCCCCACCTCCTACAATGAGCAGTTCTTC. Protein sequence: CASSVVPTSYNEQFF.

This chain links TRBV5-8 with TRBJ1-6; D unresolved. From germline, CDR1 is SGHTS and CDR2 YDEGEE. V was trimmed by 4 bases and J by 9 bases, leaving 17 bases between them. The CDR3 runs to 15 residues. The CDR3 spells CASSRHLVGSSPLHF. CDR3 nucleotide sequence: TGTGCCAGCAGCCGGCATCTTGTGGGGAGTTCACCCCTCCACTTT.

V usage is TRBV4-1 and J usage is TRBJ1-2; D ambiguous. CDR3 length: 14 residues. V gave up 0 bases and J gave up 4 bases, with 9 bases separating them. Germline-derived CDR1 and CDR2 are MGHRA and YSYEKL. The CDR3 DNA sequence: TGCGCCAGCAGCCAAGACCCGGCTTTCTATGGCTACACCTTC. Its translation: CASSQDPAFYGYTF.

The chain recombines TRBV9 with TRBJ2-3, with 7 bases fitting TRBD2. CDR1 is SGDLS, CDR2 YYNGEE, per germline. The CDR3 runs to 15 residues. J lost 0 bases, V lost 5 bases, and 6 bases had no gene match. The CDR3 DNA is TGTGCCAGCAGTGCGGATAGCGGGAGCACAGATACGCAGTATTTT. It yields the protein CASSADSGSTDTQYF.

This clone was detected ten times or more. CDR3 loop: CASNLDRNTEAFF. CDR3 DNA: TGTGCCAGCAATCTAGACAGGAACACTGAAGCTTTCTTT. V usage is TRBV12-3 or TRBV12-4 and J usage is TRBJ1-1; perhaps TRBD1 as D (5 bases). This CDR3 contains 13 residues. The V gene lost 7 bases and the J gene lost 1 base, with 10 bases spanning the gap.

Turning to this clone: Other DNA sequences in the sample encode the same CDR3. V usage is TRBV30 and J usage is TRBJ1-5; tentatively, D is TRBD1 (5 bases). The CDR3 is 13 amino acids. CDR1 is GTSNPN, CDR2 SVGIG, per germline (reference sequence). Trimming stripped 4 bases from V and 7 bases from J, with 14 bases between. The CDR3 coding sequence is TGTGCCTGGACCGCGGGGGGTGGACAGCCCCAGCATTTT. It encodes CAWTAGGGQPQHF.

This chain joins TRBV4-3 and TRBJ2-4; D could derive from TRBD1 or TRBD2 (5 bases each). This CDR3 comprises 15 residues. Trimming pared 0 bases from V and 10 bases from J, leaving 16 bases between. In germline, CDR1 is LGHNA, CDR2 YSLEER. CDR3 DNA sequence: TGCGCCAGCAGCCAAGAACACGGGGCCCTGTGGATTCAGTACTTC. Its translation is CASSQEHGALWIQYF.

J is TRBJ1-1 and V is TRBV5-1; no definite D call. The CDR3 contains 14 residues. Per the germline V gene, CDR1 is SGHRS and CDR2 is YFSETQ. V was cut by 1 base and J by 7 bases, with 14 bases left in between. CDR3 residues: CASSLLGNSVEAFF. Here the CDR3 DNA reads TGCGCCAGCAGCTTGCTGGGGAATAGTGTTGAAGCTTTCTTT. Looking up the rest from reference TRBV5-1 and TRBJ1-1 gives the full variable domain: KAGVTQTPRYLIKTRGQQVTLSCSPISGHRSVSWYQQTPGQGLQFLFEYFSETQRNKGNFPGRFSGRQFSNSRSEMNVSTLELGDSALYLCASSLLGNSVEAFFGQGTRLTVV.

The CDR3 sequence is CASSESVDTQYF. The CDR3 region has the DNA TGTGCCAGCAGTGAAAGTGTAGATACGCAGTATTTT. J is TRBJ2-3 and V is TRBV2; D is unclear. Per germline, CDR1 SNHLY and CDR2 FYNNEI. The CDR3 covers 12 residues. V was trimmed by 2 bases and J by 5 bases, leaving 5 bases between them. The full variable domain, with the rest looked up from reference TRBV2 and TRBJ2-3, is EPEVTQTPSHQVTQMGQEVILRCVPISNHLYFYWYRQILGQKVEFLVSFYNNEISEKSEIFDDQFSVERPDGSNFTLKIRSTKLEDSAMYFCASSESVDTQYFGPGTRLTVL.

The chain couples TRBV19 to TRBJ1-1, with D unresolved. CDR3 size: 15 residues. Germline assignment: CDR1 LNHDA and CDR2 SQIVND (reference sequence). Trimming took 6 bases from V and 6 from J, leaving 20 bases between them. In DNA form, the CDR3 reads TGTGCCAGTAGAAACCAACTGGGCAGCGTGCCTGAAGCTTTCTTT. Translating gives CASRNQLGSVPEAFF.

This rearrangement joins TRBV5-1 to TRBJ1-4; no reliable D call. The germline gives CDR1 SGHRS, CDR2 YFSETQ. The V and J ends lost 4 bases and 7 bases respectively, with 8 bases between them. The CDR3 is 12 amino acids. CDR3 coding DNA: TGCGCCAGCAGCGCGGAAGGTGAAAAACTGTTTTTT. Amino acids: CASSAEGEKLFF.

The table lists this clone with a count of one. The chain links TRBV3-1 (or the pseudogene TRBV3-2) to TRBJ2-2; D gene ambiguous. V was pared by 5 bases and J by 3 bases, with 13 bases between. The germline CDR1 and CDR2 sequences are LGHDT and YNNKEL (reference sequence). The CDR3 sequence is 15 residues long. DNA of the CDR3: TGTGCCAGCAGCGTGTTGCCCGCATACACCGGGGAGCTGTTTTTT. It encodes CASSVLPAYTGELFF.

In DNA, the CDR3 is TGTGCCAGCGTGGGCCCAAGCACAGATACGCAGTATTTT. Its translation: CASVGPSTDTQYF. This chain uses TRBV28 with TRBJ2-3; no definite D call. V lost 8 bases, J lost 0 bases, and 9 bases lay in between. This CDR3 comprises 13 residues. Germline loops: CDR1 MDHEN, CDR2 SYDVKM.

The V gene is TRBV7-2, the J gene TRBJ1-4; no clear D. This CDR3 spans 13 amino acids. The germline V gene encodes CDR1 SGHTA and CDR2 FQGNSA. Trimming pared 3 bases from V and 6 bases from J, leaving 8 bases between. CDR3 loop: CASSFYRDEKLFF. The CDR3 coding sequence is TGTGCCAGCAGCTTTTACCGGGATGAAAAACTGTTTTTT.

The CDR3 DNA reads as TGTGCCAGCAGCGCGACTAGCGGGGGGTCAGATACGCAGTATTTT. Its translation is CASSATSGGSDTQYF. The chain uses TRBV7-9 and TRBJ2-3; 13 bases fit TRBD2. J was trimmed by 4 bases and V by 5 bases; bases with no gene match: 3. The V gene's germline CDR1 is SEHNR and CDR2 FQNEAQ (reference sequence). CDR3 size: 15 residues.

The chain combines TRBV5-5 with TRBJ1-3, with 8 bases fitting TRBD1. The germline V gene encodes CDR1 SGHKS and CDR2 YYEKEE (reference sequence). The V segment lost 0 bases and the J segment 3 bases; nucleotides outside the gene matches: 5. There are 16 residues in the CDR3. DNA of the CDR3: TGTGCCAGCAGCTTGGCGAGGACAGGGAATGGAAACACCATATATTTT. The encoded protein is CASSLARTGNGNTIYF. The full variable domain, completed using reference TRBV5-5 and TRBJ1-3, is DAGVTQSPTHLIKTRGQQVTLRCSPISGHKSVSWYQQVLGQGPQFIFQYYEKEERGRGNFPDRFSARQFPNYSSELNVNALLLGDSALYLCASSLARTGNGNTIYFGEGSWLTVV.

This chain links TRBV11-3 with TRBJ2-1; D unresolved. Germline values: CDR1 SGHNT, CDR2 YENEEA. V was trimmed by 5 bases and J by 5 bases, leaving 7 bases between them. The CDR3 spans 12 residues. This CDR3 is CASSRTNNEQFF. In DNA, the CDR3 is TGTGCCAGCAGCCGGACCAACAATGAGCAGTTCTTC.

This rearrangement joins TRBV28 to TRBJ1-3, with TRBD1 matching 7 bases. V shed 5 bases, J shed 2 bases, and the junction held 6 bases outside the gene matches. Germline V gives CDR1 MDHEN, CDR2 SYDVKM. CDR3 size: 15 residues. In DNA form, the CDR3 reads TGTGCCAGCAGTCTATCAGGGGGGACTGGAAACACCATATATTTT. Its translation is CASSLSGGTGNTIYF.